What follows are 11 T cell receptor beta chains derived from one specimen sequenced in a study of CD8 T cells in Susac syndrome. Random hexamers primed reverse transcription of about 0.5 to 1 ug RNA. TCRdb passed the immunoSEQ multiplex PCR reads through MiXCR, listing each CDR3 protein once. The sample consists of about 210,000 distinct CDR3 sequences, about 96% of them appearing once. Source material: CD4+ T cells from PBMCs. These receptors were taken from a human donor with multiple sclerosis.

This clonotype was observed a single time. DNA for the CDR3: TGCAGTGCTAGAGAACTTGGACAGGGGGATTCTCAGCCCCAGCATTTT. Translated: CSARELGQGDSQPQHF. The chain recombines TRBV20-1 with TRBJ1-5; 10 nucleotides line up with TRBD1. V dropped 0 bases and J dropped 6; count of bases not matched to a gene: 8. CDR1 and CDR2 from the germline V gene are DFQATT and SNEGSKA (reference sequence). The CDR3 totals 16 residues.

V gene TRBV11-2 combines with J gene TRBJ1-1; weak D call: TRBD1 (6 bases). CDR1 and CDR2 (germline): SGHAT, FQNNGV. V was trimmed by 5 bases and J by 3 bases, leaving 13 bases between them. The length of the CDR3 is 14 residues. The CDR3 is CASSQQGRDTEAFF. In nucleotides, the CDR3 is TGTGCCAGCAGCCAACAGGGACGGGACACTGAAGCTTTCTTT. Full variable domain (remainder filled in from reference TRBV11-2 and TRBJ1-1): EAGVAQSPRYKIIEKRQSVAFWCNPISGHATLYWYQQILGQGPKLLIQFQNNGVVDDSQLPKDRFSAERLKGVDSTLKIQPAKLEDSAVYLCASSQQGRDTEAFFGQGTRLTVV.

This CDR3 is CSAVAGVSGTQYF. The CDR3 region has the DNA TGCAGTGCGGTAGCGGGAGTTTCTGGTACGCAGTATTTT. V and J are TRBV20-1 and TRBJ2-3, with 9 bases fitting TRBD2. Germline V lookup: CDR1 DFQATT, CDR2 SNEGSKA (reference sequence). The CDR3 consists of 13 residues. Trimming at V came to 6 bases and at J to 8 bases, leaving 9 bases not matched to a gene.

The chain has TRBV20-1 and TRBJ2-7; D remains unclear. The ends were cut back, 1 base at V and 3 bases at J, with 13 bases in the middle. Germline V gives CDR1 DFQATT, CDR2 SNEGSKA (reference sequence). CDR3 length: 14 residues. The CDR3 nucleotides are TGCAGTGCTAGAGGACTCCTGCCTGGCTACGAGCAGTACTTC. Its translation: CSARGLLPGYEQYF.

This chain connects TRBV29-1 to TRBJ1-2, with TRBD1 identical over 8 bases. Germline assignment: CDR1 SQVTM and CDR2 ANQGSEA. Trimming cost V 5 bases and J 4 bases; bases outside gene matches: 9. CDR3 length: 14 amino acids. CDR3 DNA: TGCAGCGTTACGACAGGGGAGTGGGGCTATGGCTACACCTTC. This sequence encodes CSVTTGEWGYGYTF.

The chain is built from TRBV7-9 and TRBJ1-6; D call uncertain. The CDR3 consists of 16 residues. Germline loops: CDR1 SEHNR, CDR2 FQNEAQ (reference sequence). The V end was cut by 5 bases, the J end by 7 bases, with 18 bases between. Written as DNA, the CDR3 is TGTGCCAGCAGCCGTATCGGACGGAGAGAGAATTCACCCCTCCACTTT. As protein: CASSRIGRRENSPLHF.

The genes are TRBV3-1 and TRBJ2-2; D may be TRBD1 (5 bases). The CDR3 loop spans 15 amino acids. Trimming stripped 6 bases from V and 0 bases from J, with 11 bases between. Germline-derived CDR1 and CDR2 are LGHDT and YNNKEL (reference sequence). In nucleotides, the CDR3 is TGTGCCAGCAGTTGGGGCCGAACGAACACCGGGGAGCTGTTTTTT. It specifies CASSWGRTNTGELFF.

The V gene is TRBV25-1, the J gene TRBJ1-5, with unresolved D. There are 14 residues in the CDR3. Per the germline V gene, CDR1 is MGHDK and CDR2 is SYGVNS. The V and J ends lost 4 bases and 7 bases respectively, with 14 bases between them. This CDR3 reads CASSGAAEIQPQHF. The CDR3 DNA reads TGTGCCAGCAGTGGAGCGGCTGAGATACAGCCCCAGCATTTT.

The gene calls are TRBV4-2 and TRBJ2-1; 14 bases map to TRBD2. There are 16 residues in the CDR3. Germline-derived CDR1 and CDR2 are LGHNA and YNFKEQ. V was clipped by 2 bases and J by 10 bases; unmatched bases: 7. The CDR3, as DNA: TGTGCCAGCAGCCAACAGACTAGCGGGGGGGCTAGAGAGCAGTTCTTC. Encoded protein: CASSQQTSGGAREQFF.

The chain recombines TRBV5-1 with TRBJ2-5; a possible D gene is TRBD2 (5 bases). Germline-derived CDR1 and CDR2 are SGHRS and YFSETQ. Trimming took 2 bases from V and 3 from J, leaving 11 bases between them. The CDR3 extends over 14 amino acids. The CDR3 DNA reads TGCGCCAGCAGCTTTTCTAGCTCCAAAGAGACCCAGTACTTC. This sequence encodes CASSFSSSKETQYF.

The DNA of the CDR3 is TGTGCCAGCAGTACCCGGGACAGGGGCGAGACCCAGTACTTC. Protein product: CASSTRDRGETQYF. The genes are TRBV25-1 and TRBJ2-5; the match to TRBD1 covers 10 bases. V lost 5 bases and J lost 5; bases outside the gene matches: 5. This CDR3 contains 14 residues. The germline CDR1 and CDR2 sequences are MGHDK and SYGVNS.